The rows below give T cell receptor beta chains drawn from one sample of a study of Ad26.COV2.S vaccination and SARS-CoV-2 variants. TCRdb's copy holds only in-frame clones and misses some; the assay was immunoSEQ multiplex PCR. The sample includes 350,000 to 450,000 clones, around 92% of them seen just once. The sequencing used peripheral blood, collected in a trial of Ad26.COV2.S vaccine versus placebo. Receptors were obtained from a person between 18 and 65 years old who received the Ad26.COV2.S COVID-19 vaccine or a placebo. Both conserved end residues are part of each CDR3. D genes are given only for firm matches. The size field is filled for only some rows; it gives once, few, many or a size class.

D: TRBD1; V: TRBV14; size: NA; J: TRBJ2-7; DNA: TGTGCCAGCAGCCCGGGACAGTCTTTCGAGCAGTACTTC; CDR3: CASSPGQSFEQYF
D: TRBD2; V: TRBV6-1; size: NA; J: TRBJ2-3; DNA: TGTGCCAGCAGTGACCCCCTGACTAGCACCGATACGCAGTATTTT; CDR3: CASSDPLTSTDTQYF
D: TRBD1; V: TRBV14; size: NA; J: TRBJ1-1; DNA: TGTGCCAGCAGCGTAGACAGGGCAACTGAAGCTTTCTTT; CDR3: CASSVDRATEAFF
D: NA; V: TRBV11-3; size: NA; J: TRBJ2-1; DNA: TGTGCCAGCAGTGGCACCATCTACAATGAGCAGTTCTTC; CDR3: CASSGTIYNEQFF
D: TRBD2; V: TRBV7-2; size: NA; J: TRBJ2-7; DNA: TGTGCCAGCAGCTTAGGCGGGGGATACGAGCAGTACTTC; CDR3: CASSLGGGYEQYF
D: TRBD2; V: TRBV5-1; size: NA; J: TRBJ2-1; DNA: TGCGCCAGCAGCTTGGCCGGTAGCGGGGCCCACAATGAGCAGTTCTTC; CDR3: CASSLAGSGAHNEQFF
D: TRBD2; V: TRBV15; size: NA; J: TRBJ2-3; DNA: TGTGCCACCAGCAACCCATTTTCCCAGCGGGGGTCAGATACGCAGTATTTT; CDR3: CATSNPFSQRGSDTQYF
D: NA; V: TRBV19; size: NA; J: TRBJ1-1; DNA: TGTGCCAGTAAGGTTCAGGCGGCAACCTTGGGCACTGAAGCTTTCTTT; CDR3: CASKVQAATLGTEAFF
D: NA; V: TRBV29-1; size: NA; J: TRBJ1-4; DNA: TGCAGCGTTTGGACAGTAGAGAATGAAAAACTGTTTTTT; CDR3: CSVWTVENEKLFF
D: NA; V: TRBV2; size: NA; J: TRBJ1-2; DNA: TGTGCCAGCAGTGAAACGGCCCCGGGGGGCTACACCTTC; CDR3: CASSETAPGGYTF
D: TRBD1; V: TRBV11-2; size: NA; J: TRBJ1-2; DNA: TGTGCCAGCAGCTTAGGGACAGGTTTCTATGGCTACACCTTC; CDR3: CASSLGTGFYGYTF
D: NA; V: TRBV3-1/TRBV3-2; size: once; J: TRBJ2-1; DNA: TGTGCCAGCAGCCAAGCCAGCTGGGGGGCATACAATGAGCAGTTCTTC; CDR3: CASSQASWGAYNEQFF
D: NA; V: TRBV6-5; size: NA; J: TRBJ2-7; DNA: TGTGCCAGCAGTTACTCGATTCCGGGGTTCTCCGAGCAGTACTTC; CDR3: CASSYSIPGFSEQYF
D: NA; V: TRBV7-2; size: few; J: TRBJ1-2; DNA: TGTGCCAGCAGCTTTTCAGGGGTCTGGGACGGCTACACCTTC; CDR3: CASSFSGVWDGYTF
D: NA; V: TRBV2; size: NA; J: TRBJ2-3; DNA: TGTGCCAGCAGCGGAGGGCTAGCGCAAAGCACAGATACGCAGTATTTT; CDR3: CASSGGLAQSTDTQYF
D: TRBD1; V: TRBV30; size: NA; J: TRBJ1-2; DNA: TGTGCCTGGAGTGTACCCGGACAGGGCCCCCTCGGCTACACCTTC; CDR3: CAWSVPGQGPLGYTF
D: NA; V: TRBV10-1; size: once; J: TRBJ2-7; DNA: TGCGCCAGCAGTGAGTCGCAAGACAGTTACTCCTACGAGCAGTACTTC; CDR3: CASSESQDSYSYEQYF
D: NA; V: TRBV3-1/TRBV3-2; size: NA; J: TRBJ1-4; DNA: TGTGCCAGCAGCCCATCAGGTCCTAGACCGGACAGTCTTAATGAAAAACTGTTTTTT; CDR3: CASSPSGPRPDSLNEKLFF